This T cell receptor (beta chain) originates from a study of CD4+ T cells in melanoma. Study outcomes and limitations: Reportedly, melanoma neoantigen-specific CD4+ T cells showed varied differentiation states. A reported correlation linked neoantigen-specific CD4+ T cells to CD8+, macrophage and B cell function.

With respect to this clone: The target antigen is unknown.

The method was immunoSEQ multiplex PCR; TCRdb's version includes in-frame clones alone and lacks a portion of them. The sample lists over 130,000 clones, about nine tenths occurring once. The CDR3 length is 11 residues. Germline V gives CDR1 SGHDN, CDR2 FVKESK. The V end was cut by 5 bases, the J end by 5 bases, with 7 bases between. The sequence was obtained from a human donor with melanoma. The rearrangement joins TRBV14 to TRBJ2-7; D unresolved. DNA for the CDR3: TGTGCCAGCAGCGTTGGCGACGAGCAGTACTTC. This encodes CASSVGDEQYF.